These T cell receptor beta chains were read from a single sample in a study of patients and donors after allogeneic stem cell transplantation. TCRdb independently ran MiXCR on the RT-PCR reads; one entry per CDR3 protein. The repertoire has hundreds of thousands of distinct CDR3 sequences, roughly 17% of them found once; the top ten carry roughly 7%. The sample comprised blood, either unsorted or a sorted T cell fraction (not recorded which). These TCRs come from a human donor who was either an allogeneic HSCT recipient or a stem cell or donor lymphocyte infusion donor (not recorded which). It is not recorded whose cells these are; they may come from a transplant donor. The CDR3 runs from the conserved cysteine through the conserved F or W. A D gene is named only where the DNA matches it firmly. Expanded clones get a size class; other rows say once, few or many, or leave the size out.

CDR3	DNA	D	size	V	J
CASSPTPSRTYFSTDTQYF	TGTGCCAGCAGTCCCACCCCTTCACGGACATATTTTAGCACAGATACGCAGTATTTT	-	few	TRBV28	TRBJ2-3
CASSAGGITYGYTF	TGTGCCAGCAGTGCGGGAGGGATTACATATGGCTACACCTTC	-	-	TRBV12-3/TRBV12-4	TRBJ1-2
CASSSDGYQPQHF	TGTGCCAGCAGTTCGGACGGTTATCAGCCCCAGCATTTT	-	few	TRBV12-3/TRBV12-4	TRBJ1-5
CASSLGGSLLDEQFF	TGTGCTAGCAGCTTAGGGGGGTCACTCCTCGATGAGCAGTTCTTC	-	-	TRBV7-7	TRBJ2-1
CSARRGGVKEKLFF	TGCAGTGCTAGACGAGGGGGCGTAAAAGAAAAACTGTTTTTT	TRBD1	-	TRBV20-1	TRBJ1-4
CAWSVGANEKLFF	TGTGCCTGGAGTGTAGGGGCTAATGAAAAACTGTTTTTT	-	few	TRBV30	TRBJ1-4
CASSMSFRDEKLFF	TGTGCCAGTAGTATGTCGTTCAGAGATGAAAAACTGTTTTTT	-	-	TRBV19	TRBJ1-4
CASSYQGMNTEAFF	TGTGCCAGCAGTTACCAGGGCATGAACACTGAAGCTTTCTTT	-	-	TRBV6-5	TRBJ1-1
CSTGGDFDYGYTF	TGCAGTACTGGGGGAGATTTCGATTATGGCTACACCTTC	-	few	TRBV20-1	TRBJ1-2
CASSVQGPQHF	TGTGCCAGTAGTGTACAGGGACCCCAGCATTTT	-	-	TRBV19	TRBJ1-5
CASSVEVGRPTEAFF	TGTGCCAGCAGCGTAGAAGTCGGCCGGCCCACTGAAGCTTTCTTT	-	-	TRBV9	TRBJ1-1
CSAVSRTYGYTF	TGCAGCGCCGTATCTAGAACCTATGGCTACACCTTC	-	few	TRBV29-1	TRBJ1-2
CASSWGAGTYEQYF	TGTGCCAGCAGCTGGGGGGCCGGAACCTACGAGCAGTACTTC	-	-	TRBV4-2	TRBJ2-7
CASSQVAGFGNTIYF	TGTGCCAGCAGCCAAGTGGCAGGGTTTGGGAACACCATATATTTT	-	few	TRBV4-2	TRBJ1-3
CASSLRLAGAYNEQFF	TGTGCCAGCAGCTTAAGGCTGGCGGGGGCCTACAATGAGCAGTTCTTC	TRBD2	few	TRBV7-2	TRBJ2-1
CSLLDRDESTDTQYF	TGCAGCCTGTTAGACAGGGATGAAAGCACAGATACGCAGTATTTT	TRBD1	few	TRBV20-1	TRBJ2-3
CASSLRLAKISSYEQYF	TGTGCCAGCAGTTTAAGACTAGCGAAGATCTCCTCCTACGAGCAGTACTTC	TRBD2	many	TRBV12-3/TRBV12-4	TRBJ2-7
CASSFVGGSRGYGYTF	TGTGCCAGCAGTTTTGTGGGGGGAAGCCGTGGCTATGGCTACACCTTC	-	-	TRBV27	TRBJ1-2
CASRPGQGAPLAFF	TGTGCCAGCAGACCGGGACAGGGGGCCCCACTGGCTTTCTTT	TRBD1	many	TRBV12-3/TRBV12-4	TRBJ1-1
CASSLTLDREQYF	TGTGCCAGCAGCTTAACTCTGGATCGAGAGCAGTACTTC	-	-	TRBV7-3	TRBJ2-7
CASSSSGSNYEQYF	TGTGCCAGCAGTTCCTCCGGGAGCAACTACGAGCAGTACTTC	-	many	TRBV12-3/TRBV12-4	TRBJ2-7
CAPTPYTSGGRGNEQFF	TGTGCCCCCACCCCATACACTAGCGGGGGACGTGGAAATGAGCAGTTCTTC	TRBD2	-	TRBV7-9	TRBJ2-1
CASVRAANNEQFF	TGTGCCTCTGTCCGAGCGGCAAACAATGAGCAGTTCTTC	-	-	TRBV7-9	TRBJ2-1
CASSRRTGPSRHTEAFF	TGTGCCAGCTCTCGCAGGACAGGACCTTCACGACACACTGAAGCTTTCTTT	TRBD1	-	TRBV18	TRBJ1-1
CASSRDSRGYEQYF	TGTGCCAGCAGCCGCGACAGTCGGGGATACGAGCAGTACTTC	-	-	TRBV2	TRBJ2-7
CSASDRPEQFF	TGCAGTGCCTCAGATAGGCCCGAGCAGTTCTTC	-	-	TRBV20-1	TRBJ2-1
CASSLAGGLNTGELFF	TGTGCCAGCAGCTTAGCGGGGGGCCTCAACACCGGGGAGCTGTTTTTT	TRBD2	-	TRBV6-1	TRBJ2-2
CSAANRVAGELFF	TGCAGTGCTGCTAACAGGGTTGCCGGGGAGCTGTTTTTT	-	few	TRBV20-1	TRBJ2-2
CSARVPGNIQYF	TGCAGTGCTAGAGTACCGGGGAACATTCAGTACTTC	-	-	TRBV20-1	TRBJ2-4
CASSLEVDEETQYF	TGTGCCAGCAGCTTGGAGGTCGACGAAGAGACCCAGTACTTC	-	many	TRBV5-4	TRBJ2-5
CASSGGLAGWSYEQYF	TGCGCCAGCAGTGGGGGACTAGCGGGATGGTCCTACGAGCAGTACTTC	TRBD2	-	TRBV5-1	TRBJ2-7
CASSVEGDRNSPLHF	TGTGCCAGCAGCGTGGAAGGGGATAGAAATTCACCCCTCCACTTT	-	-	TRBV7-3	TRBJ1-6
CASSLGGSYYNEQFF	TGTGCCAGCAGCTTAGGCGGCAGTTACTACAATGAGCAGTTCTTC	-	few	TRBV7-9	TRBJ2-1
CASSFGVAYEQYF	TGTGCCAGCAGCTTTGGAGTGGCCTACGAGCAGTACTTC	-	many	TRBV7-9	TRBJ2-7
CASSNPGAGGYEQYF	TGTGCCAGCAGTAACCCCGGGGCGGGGGGATACGAGCAGTACTTC	TRBD2	few	TRBV6-1	TRBJ2-7
CSVRVGEGANTEAFF	TGCAGCGTTAGGGTCGGGGAGGGTGCGAACACTGAAGCTTTCTTT	-	few	TRBV29-1	TRBJ1-1
CASSTGQRGEKLFF	TGTGCCAGCTCAACCGGACAGAGGGGTGAAAAACTGTTTTTT	-	few	TRBV18	TRBJ1-4
CASSPQRTSATYNEQFF	TGTGCCAGCTCACCACAGAGGACTAGCGCTACCTACAATGAGCAGTTCTTC	TRBD2	-	TRBV18	TRBJ2-1
CASSLGGDGTEAFF	TGTGCCAGCAGCTTAGGTGGGGATGGCACTGAAGCTTTCTTT	-	few	TRBV7-9	TRBJ1-1